The TCR beta chain described here comes from a study of vaccination and CD4 T cells after COVID-19. Study in general: The convalescents were made up of six males and four females, two of whom were Hispanic. The stimulating agents, overlapping spike peptides, came from SARS-CoV-2, HCoV-NL63, HCoV-OC43 and HCoV-229E.

Treatment described: roughly 11-day PBMC culture with coronavirus spike peptide pools or control peptides (ViraFEST assay). Cultures of PBMCs, a few million per well, were set up with 7.5 to 10 IU/ml IL-2 and around 9.9 ug/ml peptide pools. The CDR3 extends over 14 amino acids. Germline V CDR1 and CDR2: MNHEY, SMNVEV (reference sequence). Trimming removed 3 bases from V and 7 bases from J; junction bases left unmatched: 7. CD4+ T cells that had been cultured provided DNA sequenced with the Oncomine TCR Beta short-read assay. From the PCR reads, TCRdb called clonotypes with MiXCR, one entry per CDR3 protein. The sample has 6,000 to 8,000 distinct CDR3 sequences, about 70% seen once. A note on this clonotype: Its antigen is currently unknown.

Here the sequenced sample was cultured CD4+ T cells from blood, taken after SARS-CoV-2 vaccination. The source is a human donor with COVID-19. The rearrangement joins TRBV27 to TRBJ1-2; 8 nucleotides align to TRBD1. CDR3 nucleotides: TGTGCCAGCAGTTTTTCCGGGACAGGCCTTGGCTACACCTTC. Its translation: CASSFSGTGLGYTF.